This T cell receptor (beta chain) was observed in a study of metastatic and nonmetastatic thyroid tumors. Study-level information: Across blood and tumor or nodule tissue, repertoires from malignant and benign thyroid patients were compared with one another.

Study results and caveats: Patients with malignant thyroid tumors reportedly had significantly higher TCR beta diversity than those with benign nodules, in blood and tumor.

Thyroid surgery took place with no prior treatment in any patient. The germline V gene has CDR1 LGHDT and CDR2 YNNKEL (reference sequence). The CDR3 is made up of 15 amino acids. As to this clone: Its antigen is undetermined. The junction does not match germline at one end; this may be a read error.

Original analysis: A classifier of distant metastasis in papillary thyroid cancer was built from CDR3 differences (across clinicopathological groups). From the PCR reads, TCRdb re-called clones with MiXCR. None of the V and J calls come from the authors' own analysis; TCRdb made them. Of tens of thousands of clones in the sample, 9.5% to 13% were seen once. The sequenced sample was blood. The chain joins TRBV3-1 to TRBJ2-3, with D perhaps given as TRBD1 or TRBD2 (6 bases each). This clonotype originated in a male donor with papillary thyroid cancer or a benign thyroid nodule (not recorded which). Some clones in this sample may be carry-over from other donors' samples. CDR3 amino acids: CDSSQEGGFVDTQYF. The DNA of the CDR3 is TGTGACAGCAGCCAAGAGGGGGGCTTTGTAGATACGCAGTATTTT.